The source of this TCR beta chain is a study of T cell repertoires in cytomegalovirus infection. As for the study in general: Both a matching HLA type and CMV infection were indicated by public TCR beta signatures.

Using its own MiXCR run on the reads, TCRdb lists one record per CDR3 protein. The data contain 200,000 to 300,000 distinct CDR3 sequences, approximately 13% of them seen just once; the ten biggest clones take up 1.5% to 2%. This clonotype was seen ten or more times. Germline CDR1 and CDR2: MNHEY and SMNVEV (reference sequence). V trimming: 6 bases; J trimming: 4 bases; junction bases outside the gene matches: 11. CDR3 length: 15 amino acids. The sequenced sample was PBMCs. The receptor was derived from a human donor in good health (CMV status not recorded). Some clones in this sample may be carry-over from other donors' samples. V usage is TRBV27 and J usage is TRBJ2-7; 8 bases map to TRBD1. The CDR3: CASRTTPGQVYEQYF. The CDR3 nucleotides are TGTGCCAGCAGAACTACGCCGGGACAGGTATACGAGCAGTACTTC.